The 22 T cell receptor beta chains below were found in one sample sequenced in a study of blood T cell repertoires in COVID-19. Profiled with immunoSEQ multiplex PCR; TCRdb holds only in-frame clones, not every one. The sample has around 66,000 clones, 80% to 90% seen once; the top ten hold 6% to 7%. The material sequenced was peripheral blood. These receptors all stem from a man aged 55 to 70 with acute or convalescent COVID-19.

In its sample, this clone was seen once. The chain has TRBV5-4 and TRBJ2-7, with D possibly matching TRBD2 (6 bases). Trimming took off 4 bases at V and 2 bases at J, with 13 bases between the two ends. Germline CDR1 SGHNT, CDR2 YYREEE (reference sequence). The CDR3 extends over 14 amino acids. The CDR3 sequence is CASSLRGLTYEQYF. In nucleotides, the CDR3 is TGTGCCAGCAGCCTGCGGGGTCTTACCTACGAGCAGTACTTC.

This clone has only a few counts. The chain recombines TRBV5-1 with TRBJ2-1, with TRBD2 as a possible D gene (5 bases). V was shortened by 3 bases and J by 8 bases, with 9 bases between the two germline ends. In germline, CDR1 is SGHRS, CDR2 YFSETQ. CDR3 size: 12 residues. As DNA, the CDR3 is TGCGCCAGCAGCTCGGGGTGGGATGAGCAGTTCTTC. Translating gives CASSSGWDEQFF.

The chain employs TRBV27 and TRBJ2-3; maybe TRBD2 (5 bases). Germline V gives CDR1 MNHEY, CDR2 SMNVEV (reference sequence). V lost 5 bases, J lost 0 bases, and 12 bases lay in between. This CDR3 has 15 residues. The CDR3 loop reads CASSPQAASTDTQYF. In DNA, the CDR3 is TGTGCCAGCAGTCCTCAAGCGGCGAGCACAGATACGCAGTATTTT.

The chain carries TRBV10-3 and TRBJ1-1; weak D call: TRBD1 (5 bases). CDR1 is ENHRY, CDR2 SYGVKD, per germline. The CDR3 extends over 13 amino acids. The V end lost 4 bases, the J end lost 6 bases, and 12 bases lay between the germline ends. The CDR3 DNA is TGTGCCATCAGTGGCGGGACGACCGCTGAAGCTTTCTTT. It encodes CAISGGTTAEAFF.

CDR3 nucleotides: TGTGCCAGCAGCCAAGGGACGGGAGGAGGGTGGGAGACCCAGTACTTC. This translates into CASSQGTGGGWETQYF. J is TRBJ2-5 and V is TRBV7-2; TRBD2 agrees at 7 bases. The CDR3 contains 16 residues. The germline V gene encodes CDR1 SGHTA and CDR2 FQGNSA. The ends lost 5 bases at V and 5 bases at J; junction bases unmatched: 14.

V usage is TRBV5-5 and J usage is TRBJ1-1; the D is unclear. The V gene lost 1 base and the J gene lost 5 bases, with 12 bases spanning the gap. In germline, CDR1 is SGHKS, CDR2 YYEKEE (reference sequence). The CDR3 loop spans 14 amino acids. CDR3 coding DNA: TGTGCCAGCAGCTTGACAGTCCAGAATACTGAAGCTTTCTTT. Translating it yields CASSLTVQNTEAFF.

The chain recombines TRBV7-2 with TRBJ2-7, with 7 positions matching TRBD1. The J segment lost 3 bases and the V segment lost 4 bases, leaving 6 bases of the junction unmatched. This CDR3 has 14 residues. The germline CDR1 and CDR2 sequences are SGHTA and FQGNSA. The CDR3 bases are TGTGCCAGCAGCTCCAGAGACAGGGACTACGAGCAGTACTTC. Translated: CASSSRDRDYEQYF.

The chain is built from TRBV6-2 or TRBV6-3 and TRBJ2-1; TRBD2 agrees at 9 bases. The CDR3 runs 16 residues. Trimming took 6 bases from V and 7 from J; bases not matched to a gene: 13. The germline gives CDR1 MNHEY, CDR2 SVGEGT. Here the CDR3 DNA reads TGTGCCAGCAGCGAGTCTTTGGCGGGGGGGCGTAATGAGCAGTTCTTC. Protein: CASSESLAGGRNEQFF.

This clone was seen just once. The V call is TRBV30, the J call TRBJ1-6; D unresolved. The CDR3 has 14 residues. Germline V gene lookup returns CDR1 GTSNPN and CDR2 SVGIG (reference sequence). V was pared by 0 bases and J by 7 bases, with 10 bases between. Here the CDR3 reads CAWSVAYGNSPLHF. CDR3 nucleotide sequence: TGTGCCTGGAGTGTGGCTTACGGGAATTCACCCCTCCACTTT.

The chain links TRBV11-2 to TRBJ2-1; 7 nucleotides match TRBD1. The trim removed 5 bases at V and 10 bases at J, leaving 14 bases unmatched. The CDR3 totals 15 residues. The germline V gene has CDR1 SGHAT and CDR2 FQNNGV. CDR3 nucleotides: TGTGCCAGCAGCGCTACGACAGGGACCTCGGGAGAGCAGTTCTTC. Translating gives CASSATTGTSGEQFF. Filled out from reference TRBV11-2 and TRBJ2-1, the complete variable domain reads EAGVAQSPRYKIIEKRQSVAFWCNPISGHATLYWYQQILGQGPKLLIQFQNNGVVDDSQLPKDRFSAERLKGVDSTLKIQPAKLEDSAVYLCASSATTGTSGEQFFGPGTRLTVL.

In its sample, this clone was seen once. The rearrangement links TRBV19 to TRBJ1-1, with 8 nucleotides matching TRBD1. CDR3 length equals 14 residues. The germline V gene encodes CDR1 LNHDA and CDR2 SQIVND (reference sequence). With V trimmed by 9 bases and J by 11 bases, 17 bases remained unmatched. CDR3 amino acids: CASGGDRGYGVAFF. CDR3 DNA sequence: TGTGCCAGCGGTGGAGACAGGGGCTACGGTGTGGCTTTCTTT.

This chain links TRBV6-2 or TRBV6-3 with TRBJ1-5; 8 bases map to TRBD1. V shed 5 bases and J 0 bases; nucleotides not matched to a gene: 12. CDR1 MNHEY and CDR2 SVGEGT come from the germline V gene. The CDR3 is made up of 18 amino acids. CDR3 sequence reads: CASSRTGTFLYSNQPQHF. In DNA form, the CDR3 reads TGTGCCAGCAGTAGGACAGGGACCTTCCTTTATAGCAATCAGCCCCAGCATTTT.

The V gene is TRBV6-1, the J gene TRBJ1-6; 8 bases fit TRBD1. Germline-derived CDR1 and CDR2 are MNHNS and SASEGT. V gave up 3 bases and J gave up 13 bases; unmatched junction bases: 14. The CDR3 extends over 16 amino acids. Written as DNA, the CDR3 is TGTGCCAGCAGTGACGGGACAGGCCTCATACGTAAGCCCCTCCACTTT. It specifies CASSDGTGLIRKPLHF.

This clone showed up just once. This rearrangement joins TRBV14 to TRBJ1-6, with unresolved D. Germline V gives CDR1 SGHDN, CDR2 FVKESK. V shed 2 bases and J shed 0 bases, with 8 bases lying between them. This CDR3 region has 16 residues. CDR3 in DNA: TGTGCCAGCAGCCAACTGCGGGACTCCTATAATTCACCCCTCCACTTT. Translating gives CASSQLRDSYNSPLHF. Full variable domain (remainder filled in from reference TRBV14 and TRBJ1-6): EAGVTQFPSHSVIEKGQTVTLRCDPISGHDNLYWYRRVMGKEIKFLLHFVKESKQDESGMPNNRFLAERTGGTYSTLKVQPAELEDSGVYFCASSQLRDSYNSPLHFGNGTRLTVT.

V usage is TRBV27 and J usage is TRBJ2-4; 9 bases map to TRBD1. Germline CDR1 reads MNHEY; CDR2 reads SMNVEV (reference sequence). The CDR3 has 17 residues. V shed 2 bases, J shed 0 bases, and the junction held 5 bases outside the gene matches. The CDR3 bases are TGTGCCAGCAGTTTAAACCCGACAGGGGGAGCCAAAAACATTCAGTACTTC. The encoded protein is CASSLNPTGGAKNIQYF.

The V gene is TRBV5-1, the J gene TRBJ2-7; tentatively, D is TRBD1 (5 bases). CDR1 SGHRS and CDR2 YFSETQ come from the germline V gene. The CDR3 spans 14 residues. V lost 4 bases, J lost 1 base, and 12 bases lay in between. DNA of the CDR3: TGCGCCAGCAGCCTGACAGACAGTTCCTACGAGCAGTACTTC. Protein sequence: CASSLTDSSYEQYF.

The V and J genes are TRBV2 and TRBJ1-4; 7 bases fit TRBD1. Germline V lookup: CDR1 SNHLY, CDR2 FYNNEI. J gave up 6 bases and V 5 bases, and 6 bases lay outside the gene matches. This CDR3 is 14 amino acids long. CDR3 sequence (DNA): TGTGCCAGCAGTCAGGGGGGATGGGATGAAAAACTGTTTTTT. It is translated as CASSQGGWDEKLFF.

The chain has TRBV3-1 (or the pseudogene TRBV3-2) and TRBJ1-1, with D uncertain. This CDR3 region has 11 residues. V dropped 0 bases and J dropped 8 bases, with 4 bases sitting between them. Germline CDR1 and CDR2: LGHDT and YNNKEL (reference sequence). CDR3 sequence (DNA): TGTGCCAGCAGCCAAGACGTAGAAGCTTTCTTT. The encoded protein is CASSQDVEAFF.

The chain links TRBV16 to TRBJ1-1; D is perhaps TRBD1 (6 bases). The CDR3 is 15 residues long. Germline lookup yields CDR1 KGHSY and CDR2 FQNENV. Trimming pared 0 bases from V and 1 base from J, leaving 9 bases between. The CDR3, as DNA: TGTGCCAGCAGCCAATCGCGGACAGAGAACACTGAAGCTTTCTTT. Translation: CASSQSRTENTEAFF. The entire variable domain, with the rest obtained from reference TRBV16 and TRBJ1-1, is as follows: GEEVAQTPKHLVRGEGQKAKLYCAPIKGHSYVFWYQQVLKNEFKFLISFQNENVFDETGMPKERFSAKCLPNSPCSLEIQATKLEDSAVYFCASSQSRTENTEAFFGQGTRLTVV.

The rearrangement joins TRBV21-1 to TRBJ2-1; TRBD2, the D gene given by the table, was not confirmed from the DNA. TRBV21-1 is recorded as a pseudogene. This CDR3 spans 12 amino acids. The CDR3 nucleotides are TGTGCCAGCAGCTTCCGTAACAATGAGCAGTTCTTC. It specifies CASSFRNNEQFF.

The chain combines TRBV14 with TRBJ2-7; D perhaps matches TRBD1 (6 bases). V dropped 0 bases and J dropped 4 bases, with 16 bases sitting between them. This CDR3 comprises 16 residues. CDR1 SGHDN and CDR2 FVKESK come from the germline V gene. The CDR3 DNA reads TGTGCCAGCAGCCAAGATCTGTCTAGGGGGTCGTACGAGCAGTACTTC. Translation gives CASSQDLSRGSYEQYF.

The rearrangement links TRBV6-5 to TRBJ2-3; a weak D match, TRBD2 (6 bases). The CDR3 covers 12 residues. Trimming stripped 6 bases from V and 7 bases from J, with 11 bases between. Per germline, CDR1 MNHEY and CDR2 SVGAGI. In DNA, the CDR3 is TGTGCCAGCAGAGGAGGGTCAAATACGCAGTATTTT. This translates into CASRGGSNTQYF.